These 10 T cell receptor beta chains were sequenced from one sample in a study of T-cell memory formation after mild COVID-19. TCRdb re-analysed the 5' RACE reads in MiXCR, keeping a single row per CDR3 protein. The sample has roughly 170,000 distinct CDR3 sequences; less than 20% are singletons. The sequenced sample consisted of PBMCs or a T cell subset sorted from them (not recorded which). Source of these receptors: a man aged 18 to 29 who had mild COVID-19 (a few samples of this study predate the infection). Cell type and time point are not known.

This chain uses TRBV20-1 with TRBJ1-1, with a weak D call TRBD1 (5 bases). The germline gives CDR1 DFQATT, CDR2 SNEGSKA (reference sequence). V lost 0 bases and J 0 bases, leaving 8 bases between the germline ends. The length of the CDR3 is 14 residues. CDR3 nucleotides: TGCAGTGCTAGAGACAGGGTGGTGAACACTGAAGCTTTCTTT. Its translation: CSARDRVVNTEAFF.

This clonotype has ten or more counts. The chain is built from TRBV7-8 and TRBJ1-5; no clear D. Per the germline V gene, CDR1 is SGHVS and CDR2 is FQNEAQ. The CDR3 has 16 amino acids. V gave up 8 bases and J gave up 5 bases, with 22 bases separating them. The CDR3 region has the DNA TGTGCCAGCGGGTTGGGAAATGGGCTCATAGATCAGCCCCAGCATTTT. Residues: CASGLGNGLIDQPQHF. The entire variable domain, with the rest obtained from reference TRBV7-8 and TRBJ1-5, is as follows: GAGVSQSPRYKVAKRGQDVALRCDPISGHVSLFWYQQALGQGPEFLTYFQNEAQLDKSGLPSDRFFAERPEGSVSTLKIQRTQQEDSAVYLCASGLGNGLIDQPQHFGDGTRLSIL.

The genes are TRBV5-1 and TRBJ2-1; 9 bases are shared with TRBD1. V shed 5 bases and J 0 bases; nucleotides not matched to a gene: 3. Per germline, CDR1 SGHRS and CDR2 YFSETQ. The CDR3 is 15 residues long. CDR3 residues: CASRQGASSYNEQFF. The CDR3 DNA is TGCGCCAGCAGACAGGGGGCTAGCTCCTACAATGAGCAGTTCTTC.

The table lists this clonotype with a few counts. The DNA of the CDR3 is TGTGCCAGCAGCTTACACTCCGGGACAAAGGGGACTGAAGCTTTCTTT. Amino acid sequence: CASSLHSGTKGTEAFF. The genes are TRBV7-3 and TRBJ1-1, with D perhaps matching TRBD1 (6 bases). Trimming left V 2 bases short and J 5 bases short, with 18 bases between. The germline CDR1 and CDR2 sequences are SGHTA and FQGTGA. The length of the CDR3 is 16 residues.

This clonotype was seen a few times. The CDR3 DNA reads TGCGCCAGCAGCTTGGAGGCGAGAATCACCTACAATGAGCAGTTCTTC. Translating it yields CASSLEARITYNEQFF. This sequence joins TRBV5-1 and TRBJ2-1; D not resolved. The CDR3 runs to 16 residues. Trimming left V 0 bases short and J 2 bases short, with 12 bases between. CDR1 SGHRS and CDR2 YFSETQ come from the germline V gene.

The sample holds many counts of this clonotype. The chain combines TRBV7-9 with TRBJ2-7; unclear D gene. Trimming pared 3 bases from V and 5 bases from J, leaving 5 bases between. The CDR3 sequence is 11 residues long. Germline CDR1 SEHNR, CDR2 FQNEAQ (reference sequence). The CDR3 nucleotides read TGTGCCAGCAGCTTCTTGGACGAGCAGTACTTC. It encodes CASSFLDEQYF.

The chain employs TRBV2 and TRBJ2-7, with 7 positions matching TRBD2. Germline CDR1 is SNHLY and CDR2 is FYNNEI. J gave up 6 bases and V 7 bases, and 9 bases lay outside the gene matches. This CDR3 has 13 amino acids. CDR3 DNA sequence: TGTGCCAGCACGGGGGGTGAGGTGGGCGAGCAGTACTTC. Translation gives CASTGGEVGEQYF.

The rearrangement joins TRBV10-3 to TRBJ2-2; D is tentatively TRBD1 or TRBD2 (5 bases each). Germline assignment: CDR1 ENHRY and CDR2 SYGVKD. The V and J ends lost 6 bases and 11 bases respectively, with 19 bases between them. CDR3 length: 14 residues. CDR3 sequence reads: CAISRGEGDVELFF. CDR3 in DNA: TGTGCCATCAGCCGAGGGGAAGGTGACGTCGAGCTGTTTTTT.

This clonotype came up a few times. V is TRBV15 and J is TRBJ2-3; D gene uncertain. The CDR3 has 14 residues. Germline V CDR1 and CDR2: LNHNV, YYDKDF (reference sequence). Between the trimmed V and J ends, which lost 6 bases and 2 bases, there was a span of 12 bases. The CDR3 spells CATSNGVYTDTQYF. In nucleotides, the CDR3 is TGTGCCACCAGTAATGGGGTATACACAGATACGCAGTATTTT.

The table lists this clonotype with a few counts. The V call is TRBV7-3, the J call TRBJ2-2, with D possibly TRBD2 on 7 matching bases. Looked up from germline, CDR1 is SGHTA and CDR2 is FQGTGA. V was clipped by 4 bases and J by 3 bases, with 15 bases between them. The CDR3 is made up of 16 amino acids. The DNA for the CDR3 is TGTGCCAGCAGCTACCTGGGGGGGGCTGACACCGGGGAGCTGTTTTTT. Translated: CASSYLGGADTGELFF.